This T cell receptor (beta chain) came from a study of blood T cell repertoires in COVID-19. The data were produced by immunoSEQ multiplex PCR, yet TCRdb's version contains in-frame clones alone and is incomplete. The table lists approximately 45,000 clones, roughly 73% of them singletons. Trimming at V came to 5 bases and at J to 3 bases, leaving 1 base not matched to a gene. Germline values: CDR1 LNHDA, CDR2 SQIVND (reference sequence). This CDR3 is built from 13 residues. What was sequenced was peripheral blood. This sequence originates from an elderly man with acute or convalescent COVID-19. J is TRBJ2-5 and V is TRBV19; TRBD2 matches 9 bases. The CDR3, as DNA: TGTGCCAGTAGTCGCGGGAGGGAAGAGACCCAGTACTTC. It specifies CASSRGREETQYF.